This T cell receptor (beta chain) is from a study of blood T cells in healthy people across ages. Findings and caveats of the study: Naive T cell percentage by flow cytometry tracked strongly with beta diversity. Diversity figures based on one million T cells were deemed too low.

Each sample had at least 6.5 million PBMCs isolated. Note on this clonotype: The target antigen is unknown.

Alongside a J-beta primer mix, a sample-barcoded 5' primer served in a second PCR lasting 7 to 11 cycles. Each TCR beta cDNA got a 12-nucleotide random molecular identifier. MiXCR was run by TCRdb on the 5' RACE reads, yielding one entry per CDR3 protein. The sample holds about 1.8 million distinct CDR3 sequences, roughly 49% seen once. Germline CDR1 reads LNHDA; CDR2 reads SQIVND (reference sequence). V was clipped by 0 bases and J by 9 bases, with 9 bases between them. The CDR3 spans 14 residues. Material: blood. The TCR originated in a middle-aged woman in good health. The J gene is TRBJ1-6, the V gene TRBV19, with a possible D match to TRBD1 (5 bases). CDR3 nucleotide sequence: TGTGCCAGTAGTATAGATCGGGACCCTTCACCCCTCCACTTT. The encoded protein is CASSIDRDPSPLHF.